These 13 T cell receptor beta chains share one sample of origin, sequenced in a study of tissue T cells after allogeneic stem cell transplantation. The time point: mouse harvest day 7 after allogeneic transplant. Each mouse received 10^7 T-cell-depleted marrow cells plus 10^6 splenic CD5+ T cells by tail vein. The method was immunoSEQ multiplex PCR; TCRdb's version includes in-frame clones alone and lacks a portion of them. The sample lists roughly 9,000 clones, about 48% occurring once. Sequencing was done on a sample of gut tissue. The receptor source for this set is a female BALB/c mouse given C57BL/6 T cells with graft-versus-host disease after an allogeneic hematopoietic cell transplant.

To note about this clone: Mouse gene names apply. Read sequence stops 1 residue before the CDR3 end, and the germline J gene provides the missing end. The chain combines TRBV2 with TRBJ2-7, with 10 nucleotides matching TRBD2. J lost 4 bases, V lost 0 bases, and 3 bases had no gene match. The CDR3 length is 15 residues. Germline V lookup: CDR1 LGHNA, CDR2 YSYQKL. This CDR3 is CASSQDRTGGYEQYF. The sequenced CDR3 bases are TGTGCCAGCAGCCAAGATCGGACTGGGGGTTATGAACAGTAC.

By share of the sample, this clone is medium-sized (0.01 to 0.1%). Gene names are mouse gene names. The DNA ends 1 residue before the CDR3 does, and the rest of the CDR3 is filled in from the germline J gene. This sequence joins TRBV26 and TRBJ2-7; TRBD1 matches 7 bases. Trimming removed 4 bases from V and 4 bases from J; junction bases left unmatched: 1. CDR1 and CDR2 from the germline V gene are KGHPV and FQNQEV (reference sequence). The CDR3 runs 12 residues. This chain's CDR3 is CASSPGQYEQYF. The sequenced part of the CDR3 DNA is TGTGCCAGCAGTCCGGGACAGTATGAACAGTAC.

On this clone: Here the gene names and germline are mouse. CDR3 residues: CASSSQGNTLYF. The CDR3 bases that were read are TGTGCAAGCAGCTCACAGGGAAACACCTTGTAC. The chain is built from TRBV16 and TRBJ2-4; D may be TRBD1 (6 bases). The CDR3 end falls 1 residue outside the read, so it is completed with the germline J gene. The CDR3 contains 12 residues. Germline CDR1 SGHSA, CDR2 FRNQAP. The ends were cut back, 4 bases at V and 5 bases at J, with 7 bases in the middle. Using reference TRBV16 and TRBJ2-4 for the parts outside the CDR3, the full variable domain is NAGVIQTPRHKVTGKGQEATLWCEPISGHSAVFWYRQTIVQGLEFLTYFRNQAPIDDSGMPKERFSAQMPNQSHSTLKIQSTQPQDSAVYLCASSSQGNTLYFGAGTRLSVL.

The table lists this clone with a few counts. The gene names here belong to mouse. The read ends 1 residue early relative to the CDR3; the germline J gene fills the gap. This rearrangement joins TRBV4 to TRBJ2-4, with 7 positions matching TRBD2. The germline V gene has CDR1 LGHDT and CDR2 YNNKQL (reference sequence). V lost 5 bases, J lost 0 bases, and 5 bases stayed unmatched. The CDR3 has 15 residues. CDR3 bases read: TGTGCCAGCAGCATCGGGGGGGGAAGTCAAAACACCTTGTAC. Amino acids: CASSIGGGSQNTLY. The complete CDR3 sequence is CASSIGGGSQNTLYF.

This clone was observed a handful of times. Genes here carry mouse names. The read is 1 residue too short to cover the CDR3 end, so that end is filled in from the germline J gene. The rearrangement links TRBV26 to TRBJ2-2, with D perhaps matching TRBD1 (6 bases). Per the germline V gene, CDR1 is KGHPV and CDR2 is FQNQEV (reference sequence). This CDR3 is built from 14 residues. The ends were cut back, 4 bases at V and 2 bases at J, with 8 bases in the middle. CDR3 DNA (partial): TGTGCCAGCAGTCCGGGACATAACACCGGGCAGCTCTAC. It codes for CASSPGHNTGQLY. The CDR3 in full is CASSPGHNTGQLYF.

This clone was seen only a few times. Genes and germline come from the mouse. Coverage ceases 1 residue before the CDR3 finishes, and the germline J gene fills in the end. The V call is TRBV26, the J call TRBJ1-6, with D perhaps matching TRBD1 (5 bases). TRBJ1-6 is placed among ORFs of uncertain function. The CDR3 spans 14 residues. Per germline, CDR1 KGHPV and CDR2 FQNQEV (reference sequence). V was pared by 5 bases and J by 7 bases, with 12 bases between. The CDR3 loop is CASSTQEGNSPLYF. The DNA read from the CDR3 is TGTGCCAGCAGTACGCAGGAGGGGAATTCGCCCCTCTAC.

Turning to this clone: The listed genes are named as in mouse. The read terminates 1 residue before the CDR3 end, so the remaining end is supplied by the germline J gene. The J gene is TRBJ2-7, the V gene TRBV2; 7 nucleotides match TRBD1. CDR3 length equals 14 residues. The germline gives CDR1 LGHNA, CDR2 YSYQKL. V shed 1 base and J 3 bases; nucleotides not matched to a gene: 3. Partial CDR3 DNA: TGTGCCAGCAGCCAAGTCGGGACAGACTATGAACAGTAC. This gives the protein CASSQVGTDYEQY. The whole CDR3 reads CASSQVGTDYEQYF.

Concerning this clone itself: The genes and germline here are from mouse. The DNA ends 1 residue before the CDR3 does, and the rest of the CDR3 is filled in from the germline J gene. V gene TRBV12-1 combines with J gene TRBJ2-1; TRBD1 is a possible D gene (5 bases). This CDR3 comprises 11 residues. With 6 bases removed from V and 7 bases from J, the gap between germline ends came to 9 bases. The germline CDR1 and CDR2 sequences are SGHSN and HYEKVE. The CDR3 bases that were read are TGTGCCAGCCTAGGGGAGGCTGAGCAGTTC. Amino acids: CASLGEAEQF. The whole CDR3 protein is CASLGEAEQFF. Based on the CDR3 plus reference TRBV12-1 and TRBJ2-1, the full variable domain is DSGVVQSPRHIIKEKGGRSVLTCIPISGHSNVVWYQQTLGKELKFLIQHYEKVERDKGFLPSRFSVQQFDDYHSEMNMSALELEDSAMYFCASLGEAEQFFGPGTRLTVL.

On this clone itself: Each gene name is a mouse one. The CDR3 end falls 1 residue outside the read, so it is completed with the germline J gene. The chain uses TRBV19 and TRBJ2-7, with 8 positions matching TRBD2. CDR3 size: 13 residues. Germline lookup yields CDR1 FNHDT and CDR2 SITEND (reference sequence). V trimming: 1 base; J trimming: 4 bases; junction bases outside the gene matches: 1. The CDR3 bases that were read are TGTGCCAGCAGTATATCTGGGGGGTATGAACAGTAC. Protein product: CASSISGGYEQY. The full CDR3 sequence reads CASSISGGYEQYF.

About this clone: Genes here carry mouse names. The sequenced fragment ends 1 residue before the CDR3 boundary, so the rest is inferred from the germline J gene. The chain recombines TRBV23 with TRBJ2-5; TRBD2 is taken as the D call from the table, unchecked against the DNA. The CDR3 has 15 amino acids. Germline loops: CDR1 KGHTA, CDR2 FQNQQP. The DNA read from the CDR3 is TGCTCCAGCAGTCAACCGGGGGGGCACCAAGACACCCAGTAC. This codes for CSSSQPGGHQDTQY. The full-length CDR3 reads as CSSSQPGGHQDTQYF.

Comment on this clone: Mouse gene names and germline throughout. CDR3 DNA, as far as it was read: TGTGCCAGCAGCTTAGACTGGGGGCGGGACACCCAGTAC. This encodes CASSLDWGRDTQY. The whole CDR3 is CASSLDWGRDTQYF. The genes are TRBV3 and TRBJ2-5; 8 positions agree with TRBD2. The read terminates 1 residue ahead of where the CDR3 ends, so the germline J gene completes it. Germline lookup yields CDR1 SNHLY and CDR2 FYNGKV (reference sequence). V was pared by 1 base and J by 6 bases, with 3 bases of the junction left unmatched. The CDR3 sequence is 14 residues long.

On this clone: Gene names denote mouse genes. The read is 1 residue too short to cover the CDR3 end, so that end is filled in from the germline J gene. The genes are TRBV26 and TRBJ1-4, with D hard to call. Germline lookup yields CDR1 KGHPV and CDR2 FQNQEV (reference sequence). The CDR3 covers 12 residues. Trimming shortened V by 5 bases and J by 4 bases, and 5 bases separated the two germline ends. The covered CDR3 bases are TGTGCCAGCAGTAAGGGCAACGAAAGATTATTT. Translating it yields CASSKGNERLF. The whole CDR3 protein reads CASSKGNERLFF.

To note about this clone: The listed genes are named as in mouse. The CDR3 is cut off 1 residue early in the read; its end comes from the germline J gene. The chain uses TRBV16 and TRBJ2-3; 7 bases match TRBD1. CDR1 is SGHSA, CDR2 FRNQAP, per germline. This CDR3 comprises 15 residues. Losses at the gene ends were 4 bases for V and 2 bases for J; bases not matched to a gene: 6. CDR3 DNA (partial): TGTGCAAGCAGCTCCACAGGGGTTGATGCAGAAACGCTGTAT. This codes for CASSSTGVDAETLY. The full CDR3 is CASSSTGVDAETLYF.